One sample yielded the 13 T cell receptor beta chains listed below, sequenced in a study of cytomegalovirus exposure and HLA in healthy donors. The PCR had 60 Vbeta and 13 Jbeta primers. TCRdb's copy holds only in-frame clones and misses some; the assay was immunoSEQ multiplex PCR. The repertoire holds 45,000 to 60,000 clones, approximately 70% seen once, with around 10% in the top ten. Source material: PBMCs. These receptors originate from a woman aged 50 to 60 in good health and CMV-seronegative.

This sequence joins TRBV6-5 and TRBJ2-7, with a weak D call TRBD1 (6 bases). Germline-derived CDR1 and CDR2 are MNHEY and SVGAGI. The ends were cut back, 6 bases at V and 3 bases at J, with 18 bases in the middle. This CDR3 comprises 15 residues. CDR3 sequence reads: CASSAKPGQSYEQYF. The CDR3 bases are TGTGCCAGCAGCGCGAAACCGGGACAAAGCTACGAGCAGTACTTC.

V is TRBV4-2 and J is TRBJ2-1; 10 nucleotides match TRBD2. V was clipped by 4 bases and J by 6 bases; unmatched bases: 12. The germline V gene encodes CDR1 LGHNA and CDR2 YNFKEQ. The CDR3 has 17 amino acids. CDR3 in DNA: TGTGCCAGCAGCCCCGTTAGCTCCGGGACTAGCGTCAATGAGCAGTTCTTC. This encodes CASSPVSSGTSVNEQFF.

On this clone itself: The junction and the germline gene differ at one end; a read error may be behind it. Other DNA sequences in the same sample also yield this CDR3. The chain is built from TRBV7-2 and TRBJ2-7, with a weak D call TRBD2 (6 bases). Germline loops: CDR1 SGHTA, CDR2 FQGNSA. The CDR3 sequence is 13 residues long. For the CDR3, the DNA is TGTGCTAGCAGCCCCGCGGCGGGACGCGAGCAGTACTTC. Its translation is CASSPAAGREQYF.

The chain joins TRBV19 to TRBJ1-1, with TRBD1 matching 7 bases. The CDR3 covers 15 residues. Germline values: CDR1 LNHDA, CDR2 SQIVND (reference sequence). The V gene end was trimmed by 7 bases and the J gene end by 0 bases; junction bases not matched to a gene: 8. DNA for the CDR3: TGTGCCAGTACCCCGGGACAGATTATGAACACTGAAGCTTTCTTT. It codes for CASTPGQIMNTEAFF.

V is TRBV4-2 and J is TRBJ1-4; D is ambiguous. Germline assignment: CDR1 LGHNA and CDR2 YNFKEQ. This CDR3 region has 16 residues. The V end lost 1 base, the J end lost 0 bases, and 9 bases lay between the germline ends. In DNA, the CDR3 is TGTGCCAGCAGCCAAGTGGAGGCGGCAACTAATGAAAAACTGTTTTTT. It specifies CASSQVEAATNEKLFF.

This clone turned up a few times. The chain employs TRBV5-1 and TRBJ1-3, with a possible D match to TRBD1 (6 bases). Germline CDR1 and CDR2: SGHRS and YFSETQ. There are 14 residues in the CDR3. Trimming removed 9 bases at V and 8 bases at J, with 21 bases between. This CDR3 reads CAIYPRGSSDTIYF. The CDR3, as DNA: TGCGCCATCTATCCAAGGGGGAGCTCAGACACCATATATTTT. Based on the CDR3 plus reference TRBV5-1 and TRBJ1-3, the full variable domain is KAGVTQTPRYLIKTRGQQVTLSCSPISGHRSVSWYQQTPGQGLQFLFEYFSETQRNKGNFPGRFSGRQFSNSRSEMNVSTLELGDSALYLCAIYPRGSSDTIYFGEGSWLTVV.

This chain links TRBV19 with TRBJ2-7; 7 positions agree with TRBD2. V was pared by 6 bases and J by 0 bases, with 8 bases of the junction left unmatched. The CDR3 extends over 15 amino acids. Germline V gene sequence: CDR1 LNHDA, CDR2 SQIVND (reference sequence). This CDR3 is CASRISSSGSYEQYF. The CDR3 bases are TGTGCCAGTAGGATCTCCTCTAGCGGCTCCTACGAGCAGTACTTC.

As concerns this clone: The CDR3 end shows no conserved phenylalanine or tryptophan, and so a read error is likely. This chain connects TRBV29-1 to TRBJ2-3; D is perhaps TRBD2 (5 bases). Germline V gene lookup returns CDR1 SQVTM and CDR2 ANQGSEA. This CDR3 is 11 amino acids long. Trimming stripped 3 bases from V and 6 bases from J, with 7 bases between. The CDR3 DNA is TGCAGCGTTGACGGGGTGGATACGCAGTATGTT. Translated: CSVDGVDTQYV.

The V and J genes are TRBV4-2 and TRBJ2-3; weak D call: TRBD1 (5 bases). The V and J ends lost 6 bases and 0 bases respectively, with 19 bases between them. This CDR3 region has 17 residues. Germline assignment: CDR1 LGHNA and CDR2 YNFKEQ. In nucleotides, the CDR3 is TGTGCCAGCAGTGGGGTGGACACCCGTTCTAGCACAGATACGCAGTATTTT. Amino acid sequence: CASSGVDTRSSTDTQYF.

The chain is built from TRBV10-3 and TRBJ2-3, with 9 positions matching TRBD1. The CDR3 has 14 amino acids. V gave up 4 bases and J gave up 5 bases; unmatched junction bases: 4. In germline, CDR1 is ENHRY, CDR2 SYGVKD. CDR3 sequence reads: CAISGGQGGDTQYF. DNA for the CDR3: TGTGCCATCAGTGGGGGACAGGGCGGAGATACGCAGTATTTT.

This clone came up once. The rearrangement uses TRBV28 and TRBJ1-2; D is possibly TRBD1 (5 bases). CDR3 length equals 11 residues. Trimming left V 10 bases short and J 8 bases short, with 14 bases between. Germline values: CDR1 MDHEN, CDR2 SYDVKM. CDR3 sequence reads: CATKGVRGYTF. The CDR3 DNA follows: TGTGCCACCAAAGGGGTTCGCGGCTACACCTTC.

This sequence joins TRBV9 and TRBJ2-2; TRBD1 might be the D (5 bases). The CDR3 is 15 residues long. V gave up 4 bases and J gave up 1 base, with 11 bases separating them. Germline loops: CDR1 SGDLS, CDR2 YYNGEE. CDR3 region: CASSPRQLNTGELFF. In DNA, the CDR3 is TGTGCCAGCAGCCCGCGACAGTTGAACACCGGGGAGCTGTTTTTT.

This chain connects TRBV19 to TRBJ2-5, with TRBD1 as a possible D gene (6 bases). CDR1 is LNHDA and CDR2 is SQIVND in the germline V gene (reference sequence). The CDR3 is 14 amino acids. Trimming pared 4 bases from V and 5 bases from J, leaving 14 bases between. The CDR3 nucleotides are TGTGCCAGTAGTAATCTACAGGGCTTGGAGACCCAGTACTTC. Protein product: CASSNLQGLETQYF.